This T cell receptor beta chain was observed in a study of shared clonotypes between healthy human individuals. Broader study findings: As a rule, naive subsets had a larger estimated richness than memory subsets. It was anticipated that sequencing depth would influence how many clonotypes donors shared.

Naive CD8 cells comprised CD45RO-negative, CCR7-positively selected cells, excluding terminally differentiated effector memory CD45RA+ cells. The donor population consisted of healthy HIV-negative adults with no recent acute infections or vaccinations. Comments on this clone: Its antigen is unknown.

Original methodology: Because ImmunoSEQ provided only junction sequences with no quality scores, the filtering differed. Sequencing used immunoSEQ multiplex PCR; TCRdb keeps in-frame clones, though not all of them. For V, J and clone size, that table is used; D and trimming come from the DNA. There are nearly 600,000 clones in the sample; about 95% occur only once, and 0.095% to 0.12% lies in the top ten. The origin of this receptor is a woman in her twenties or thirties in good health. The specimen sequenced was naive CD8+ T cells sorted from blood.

CDR3 in DNA: TGCGCCAGCGCCCGGGACAGATACAATCAGCCCCAGCATTTT. This encodes CASARDRYNQPQHF. The genes are TRBV23-1 and TRBJ1-5, with 7 nucleotides matching TRBD1. TRBV23-1 is an open reading frame, and its role is uncertain. CDR3 size: 14 residues. Trimming removed 8 bases from V and 3 bases from J; junction bases left unmatched: 7.